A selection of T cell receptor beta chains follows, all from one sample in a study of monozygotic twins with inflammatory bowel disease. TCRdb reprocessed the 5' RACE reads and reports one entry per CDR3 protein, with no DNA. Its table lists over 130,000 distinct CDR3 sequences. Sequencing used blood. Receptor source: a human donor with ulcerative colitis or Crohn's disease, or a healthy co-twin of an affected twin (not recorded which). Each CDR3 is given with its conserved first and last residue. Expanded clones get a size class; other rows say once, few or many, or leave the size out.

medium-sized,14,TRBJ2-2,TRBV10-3,CAIKAGTSTGELFF
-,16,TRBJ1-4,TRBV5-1,CASSTGQGLNNEKLFF
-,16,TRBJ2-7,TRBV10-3,CAISKSGTSSSYEQYF
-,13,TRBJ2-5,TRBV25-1,CASSDPGRETQYF
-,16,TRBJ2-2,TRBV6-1,CASSRTSGASGGELFF
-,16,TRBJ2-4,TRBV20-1,CSARGIAGGAKNIQYF
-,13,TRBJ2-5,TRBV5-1,CASSLAVEETQYF
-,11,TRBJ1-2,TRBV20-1,CSARTGYGYTF
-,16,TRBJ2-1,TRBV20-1,CSARDRLAVSYNEQFF
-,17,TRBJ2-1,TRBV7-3,CASSPHTPGTPYNEQFF
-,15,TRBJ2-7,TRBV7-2,CASSLGGLAAYEQYF
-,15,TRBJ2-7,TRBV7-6,CASSPEQGPPYEQYF
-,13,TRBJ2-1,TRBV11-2,CASRKIGGAEQFF
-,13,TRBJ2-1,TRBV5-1,CASSVQGNNGQFF
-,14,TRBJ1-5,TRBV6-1,CATNNRGQDQPQHF
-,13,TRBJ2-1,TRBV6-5,CASSGGNYGEQFF
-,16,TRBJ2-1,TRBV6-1,CASSPPGQGSYNEQFF
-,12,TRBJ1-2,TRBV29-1,CSVEDGGLGYTF
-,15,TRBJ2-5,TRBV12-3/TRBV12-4,CASSPGQGALETQYF
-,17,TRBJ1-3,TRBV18,CASSPPIRLLSGNTIYF
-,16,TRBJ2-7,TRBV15,CATSRGTGTGGYEQYF
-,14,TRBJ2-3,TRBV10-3,CAIASSGFTDTQYF
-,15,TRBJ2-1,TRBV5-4,CASSPTSVSYNEQFF
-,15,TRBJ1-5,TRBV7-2,CASSPRTGGNQPQHF
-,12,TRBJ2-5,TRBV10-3,CASGTNQETQYF
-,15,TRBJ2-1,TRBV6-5,CASSYRGGDHDEQFF
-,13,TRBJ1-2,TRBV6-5,CASSYIQNYGYTF
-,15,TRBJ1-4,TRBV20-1,CSASPPAGTNEKLFF
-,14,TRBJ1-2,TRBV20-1,CSARALGQGSGYTF
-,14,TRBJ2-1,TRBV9,CASSVFQGDGEQFF
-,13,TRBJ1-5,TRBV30,CAWSSDNFQPQHF
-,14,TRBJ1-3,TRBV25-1,CASTTVYSGNTIYF
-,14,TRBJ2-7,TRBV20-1,CSARMAGTEVGQYF
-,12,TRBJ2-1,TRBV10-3,CAITRTGDEQFF
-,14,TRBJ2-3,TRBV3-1,CASSPTSVADTQYF
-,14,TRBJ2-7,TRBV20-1,CSAREGSHSYEQYF
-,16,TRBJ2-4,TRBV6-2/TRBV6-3,CASSYWAGGPRNIQYF
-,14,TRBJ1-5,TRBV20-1,CSARVQGPNQPQHF
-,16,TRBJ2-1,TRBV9,CASSVGGGDPYNEQFF
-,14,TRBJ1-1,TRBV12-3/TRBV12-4,CASSPGTGVGEAFF
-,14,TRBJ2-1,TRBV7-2,CASSLVLAYNEQFF
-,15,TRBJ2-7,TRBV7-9,CASSSWGLNSYEQYF
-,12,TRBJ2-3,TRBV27,CASSTQTDTQYF
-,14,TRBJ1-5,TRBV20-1,CSAQDRVRNQPQHF
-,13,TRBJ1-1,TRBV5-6,CASSSRGYTEAFF
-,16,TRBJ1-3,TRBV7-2,CASSPEGARTGNTIYF
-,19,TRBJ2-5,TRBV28,CASSLSFISGQSFEETQYF
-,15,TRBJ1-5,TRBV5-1,CASSFLPLSDQPQHF
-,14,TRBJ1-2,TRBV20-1,CSAPGWGADYGYTF
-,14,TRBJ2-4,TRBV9,CASSPDSAKNIQYF
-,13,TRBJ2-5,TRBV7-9,CASSYLYQETQYF
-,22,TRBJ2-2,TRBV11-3,CASSLVRGWTGEIRANTGELFF
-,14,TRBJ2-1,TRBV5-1,CASSLQGLYNEQFF
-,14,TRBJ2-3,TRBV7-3,CASSLTGVRDTQYF
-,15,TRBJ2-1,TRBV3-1,CASSQGQGIHNEQFF
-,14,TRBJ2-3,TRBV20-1,CSADGTTDTDTQYF
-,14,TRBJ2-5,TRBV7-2,CASSWNRGRETQYF
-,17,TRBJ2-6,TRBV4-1,CASSQDHDRAGANVLTF
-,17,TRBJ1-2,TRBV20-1,CSARFVPRTGGRNGYTF